The clone carrying this T cell receptor (beta chain) was observed a handful of times. The data were produced by immunoSEQ multiplex PCR, yet TCRdb's version contains in-frame clones alone and is incomplete. The table has about 210,000 clones, 80% to 90% seen once. The sample originates from a study of blood T cell repertoires in COVID-19. Overall study context: Specimens from acute and convalescent COVID-19 originated in the United States, Italy and Spain. In each case, the material was cDNA or gDNA derived from T cells, B-cell-depleted T cells, or PBMCs.

Specimen: peripheral blood. This receptor was taken from a woman aged 45-59 years with acute or convalescent COVID-19.

CDR3 bases: TGTGCCTCGACCCCAGGGGCGGGAGGGAGCACAGATACGCAGTATTTT. Protein sequence: CASTPGAGGSTDTQYF. The chain combines TRBV27 with TRBJ2-3; 9 bases line up with TRBD2. The CDR3 loop spans 16 amino acids. The junction had 12 bases not matched to a gene; V was cut back by 11 bases and J by 0 bases. Germline CDR1 MNHEY, CDR2 SMNVEV (reference sequence).